The present entry profiles one TCR beta chain with its context. The germline gives CDR1 SEHNR, CDR2 FQNEAQ (reference sequence). This CDR3 comprises 11 residues. Between the trimmed V and J ends, which lost 5 bases and 9 bases, there was a span of 11 bases. This entry is derived from a study of blood T cell repertoires in COVID-19. On the study more broadly: Some COVID-19 samples were acute and others convalescent; all came from the United States, Italy and Spain. Sample material is recorded as cDNA or gDNA derived from T cells, B-cell-depleted T cells, or PBMCs.

In the authors' methods: By means of reference gene primer amplification, nucleated cell counts were estimated. Method: immunoSEQ multiplex PCR; TCRdb's copy keeps in-frame clones and lacks some. The DNA was the basis for D and trimming; V, J and clone size are from that table. Seen here are fewer than 130,000 clones, just over 75% observed once, and the top ten hold 3.8%. The source of this sequence is a woman older than 75 with acute or convalescent COVID-19. The chain has TRBV7-9 and TRBJ2-7; TRBD2 might be the D (5 bases). Sequencing was carried out using peripheral blood. The CDR3 region has the DNA TGTGCCAGCAGCCTGGACTCGGTGCAGTACTTC. Translating gives CASSLDSVQYF.